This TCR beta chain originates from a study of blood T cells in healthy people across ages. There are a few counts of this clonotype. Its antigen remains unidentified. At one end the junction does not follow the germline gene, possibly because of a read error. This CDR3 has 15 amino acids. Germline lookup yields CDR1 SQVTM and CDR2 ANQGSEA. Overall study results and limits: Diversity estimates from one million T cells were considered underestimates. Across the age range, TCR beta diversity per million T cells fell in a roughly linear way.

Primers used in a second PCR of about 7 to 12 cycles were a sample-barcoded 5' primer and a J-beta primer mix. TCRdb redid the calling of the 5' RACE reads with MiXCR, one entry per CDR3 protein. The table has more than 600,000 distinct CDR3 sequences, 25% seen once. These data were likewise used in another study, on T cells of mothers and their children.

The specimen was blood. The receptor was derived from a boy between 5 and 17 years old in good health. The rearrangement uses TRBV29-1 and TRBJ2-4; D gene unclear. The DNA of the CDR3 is TGCAGCGTTGTGGTTGTTGGGGTTCCCAAAAACATTCAGTGCTTC. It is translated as CSVVVVGVPKNIQCF.